Listed below are T cell receptor beta chains from one sample, sequenced in a study of T cells after posttransplantation cyclophosphamide. The protocol was immunoSEQ multiplex PCR, while the TCRdb copy is restricted to in-frame clones and leaves out a portion. The sample includes about 24,000 clones, none of them occurring once. Input material: PBMCs. These receptors all stem from a woman aged 50 to 60 in good health, CMV-negative, and a related stem cell transplant donor. Both conserved end residues are part of each CDR3. D genes are given only for firm matches. The size field reads once, few or many counts, or a class when the clone is expanded.

j_gene: TRBJ2-4
abundance: many
d_gene: TRBD1
v_gene: TRBV28
CDR3nt: TGTGCCAGCAGTTTCCGGACAGGTATAAACATTCAGTACTTC
CDR3aa: CASSFRTGINIQYF

j_gene: TRBJ2-5
abundance: many
d_gene: TRBD1
v_gene: TRBV4-1
CDR3nt: TGCGCCAGCAGCCCCCGGGACAGGGGGAATCAGCAAGAGACCCAGTACTTC
CDR3aa: CASSPRDRGNQQETQYF

j_gene: TRBJ1-2
abundance: many
d_gene: TRBD1
v_gene: TRBV27
CDR3nt: TGTGCCAGCAGTGCACCGGGACAGTCCTATGGCTACACCTTC
CDR3aa: CASSAPGQSYGYTF

j_gene: TRBJ2-1
abundance: many
d_gene: NA
v_gene: TRBV7-3
CDR3nt: TGTGCCAGCAGCTTACACACAGGGGGGAGGGGTGAGCAGTTCTTC
CDR3aa: CASSLHTGGRGEQFF

j_gene: TRBJ2-1
abundance: many
d_gene: TRBD1
v_gene: TRBV5-1
CDR3nt: TGCGCCAGCAGACTAGACAGGGGGGCCTTCAATGAGCAGTTCTTC
CDR3aa: CASRLDRGAFNEQFF

j_gene: TRBJ2-3
abundance: many
d_gene: NA
v_gene: TRBV5-4
CDR3nt: TGTGCCAGCAGTTCAGACGGGGGAGTGGGAGATACGCAGTATTTT
CDR3aa: CASSSDGGVGDTQYF

j_gene: TRBJ2-7
abundance: many
d_gene: TRBD2
v_gene: TRBV6-5
CDR3nt: TGTGCCAGCAGTTACTCGAGCGGGAGGGACTCCTACGAGCAGTACTTC
CDR3aa: CASSYSSGRDSYEQYF

j_gene: TRBJ2-7
abundance: many
d_gene: TRBD2
v_gene: TRBV19
CDR3nt: TGTGCCAGTAGTATTCGGGTAGCGGGCTCCTCCTACGAGCAGTACTTC
CDR3aa: CASSIRVAGSSYEQYF

j_gene: TRBJ1-1
abundance: many
d_gene: TRBD1
v_gene: TRBV7-9
CDR3nt: TGTGCCAGCAGCATCCGGACAGGGGCTGAAGCTTTCTTT
CDR3aa: CASSIRTGAEAFF

j_gene: TRBJ1-5
abundance: many
d_gene: TRBD1
v_gene: TRBV6-6
CDR3nt: TGTGCCAGCAGATTCCGGGACAGAAATCAGCCCCAGCATTTT
CDR3aa: CASRFRDRNQPQHF

j_gene: TRBJ2-2
abundance: many
d_gene: NA
v_gene: TRBV9
CDR3nt: TGTGCCAGCAGCGTAGGTTGGTCGGTGAACACCGGGGAGCTGTTTTTT
CDR3aa: CASSVGWSVNTGELFF

j_gene: TRBJ1-4
abundance: many
d_gene: NA
v_gene: TRBV5-1
CDR3nt: TGCGCCAGCAGCTTGGCCGATAGAACGGGTGGTGAAAAACTGTTTTTT
CDR3aa: CASSLADRTGGEKLFF

j_gene: TRBJ2-1
abundance: many
d_gene: TRBD1
v_gene: TRBV7-2
CDR3nt: TGTGCCAGCAGCTTAGCGGACAGGGGGGTAAATGAGCAGTTCTTC
CDR3aa: CASSLADRGVNEQFF

j_gene: TRBJ2-7
abundance: few
d_gene: NA
v_gene: TRBV7-8
CDR3nt: TGTGCCAGCAGCCCTCCCTCCCACCCCGAGCAGTACTTC
CDR3aa: CASSPPSHPEQYF

j_gene: TRBJ1-1
abundance: many
d_gene: NA
v_gene: TRBV7-8
CDR3nt: TGTGCCAGCAGCCCGGGTGTGTACACTGAAGCTTTCTTT
CDR3aa: CASSPGVYTEAFF

j_gene: TRBJ2-7
abundance: many
d_gene: TRBD1
v_gene: TRBV6-6
CDR3nt: TGTGCCAGCAGTTACGGTCAGGGGGTGGGTGAGCAGTACTTC
CDR3aa: CASSYGQGVGEQYF